This is a list of T cell receptor beta chains from one sample in a study of cytomegalovirus exposure and HLA in healthy donors. Using immunoSEQ multiplex PCR, the repertoire was profiled, and TCRdb retains in-frame clones only, with some absent. The data contain 140,000 to 150,000 clones, 80% of them singletons. Sequenced material: PBMCs. Source of these receptors: a man between 40 and 49 years old in good health and CMV-seronegative. CDR3s include the opening cysteine and the closing phenylalanine or tryptophan. The order of the fields is J gene, D gene, V gene, clone size, CDR3 protein, CDR3 DNA. A D gene is named only where the DNA matches it firmly. Where a row states a size, it is once, few, many or the class of an expanded clone; other rows omit it.

>TRBJ1-1|.|TRBV19|few
CASTLGGAAGAEAFF
TGTGCCAGTACCTTAGGGGGGGCGGCGGGCGCTGAAGCTTTCTTT
>TRBJ2-7|.|TRBV5-1|.
CAAGTQVCEQYF
TGCGCAGCGGGCACTCAAGTATGCGAGCAGTACTTC
>TRBJ1-4|TRBD1|TRBV5-1|.
CASSLYGQGGNEKLFF
TGCGCCAGCAGCTTGTACGGACAGGGTGGAAATGAAAAACTGTTTTTT
>TRBJ2-6|.|TRBV2|.
CASSLPTGANVLTF
TGTGCCAGCAGTCTGCCTACTGGGGCCAACGTCCTGACTTTC
>TRBJ2-1|TRBD2|TRBV14|.
CASSLAGGPSYNEQFF
TGTGCCAGCAGCCTAGCGGGGGGGCCATCATACAATGAGCAGTTCTTC
>TRBJ2-2|TRBD1|TRBV29-1|.
CSVEGQGITGELFF
TGCAGCGTTGAGGGACAGGGTATCACCGGGGAGCTGTTTTTT
>TRBJ2-7|.|TRBV5-1|few
CARRGRGAGLGEQYF
TGCGCCAGGAGAGGGCGGGGCGCGGGTTTGGGGGAGCAGTACTTC
>TRBJ1-1|TRBD1|TRBV15|.
CATSRALTGGVSEAFF
TGTGCCACCAGCAGAGCTCTGACAGGGGGCGTATCTGAAGCTTTCTTT
>TRBJ1-1|.|TRBV19|.
CASSMEIGQEDTEAFF
TGTGCCAGTAGTATGGAGATTGGGCAGGAGGACACTGAAGCTTTCTTT
>TRBJ1-6|.|TRBV4-3|.
CASSGSAISPLHF
TGCGCCAGCAGCGGCAGCGCTATTTCACCCCTCCACTTT
>TRBJ1-6|.|TRBV7-2|few
CASSLFQGFGNSPLHF
TGTGCCAGCAGCTTATTTCAGGGGTTTGGAAATTCACCCCTCCACTTT
>TRBJ2-5|TRBD1|TRBV7-9|.
CASSPLQGATKTQYF
TGTGCCAGCAGCCCACTCCAGGGGGCAACAAAGACCCAGTACTTC
>TRBJ2-1|TRBD1|TRBV28|.
CASSKDRGWYNEQFF
TGTGCCAGCAGCAAGGACAGGGGGTGGTACAATGAGCAGTTCTTC
>TRBJ2-7|.|TRBV7-6|.
CASSPRGTRAYEQYF
TGTGCCAGCAGCCCGAGGGGGACAAGGGCCTACGAGCAGTACTTC
>TRBJ2-7|TRBD2|TRBV19|.
CASSYLAGGVHEQYF
TGTGCCAGTAGTTACCTAGCGGGGGGGGTCCACGAGCAGTACTTC
>TRBJ1-1|TRBD1|TRBV5-4|.
CASRYRGPLNTEAFF
TGTGCCAGCAGATATAGGGGGCCTTTGAACACTGAAGCTTTCTTT
>TRBJ2-5|TRBD2|TRBV25-1|.
CASSEIAGGRETQYF
TGTGCCAGCAGTGAAATAGCGGGGGGGCGGGAGACCCAGTACTTC
>TRBJ1-2|TRBD1|TRBV11-2|.
CASSQTGTANYGYTF
TGTGCCAGCAGCCAAACCGGGACAGCCAACTATGGCTACACCTTC
>TRBJ2-2|TRBD1|TRBV30|.
CAWGTGTNTGELFF
TGTGCCTGGGGGACAGGGACGAACACCGGGGAGCTGTTTTTT
>TRBJ1-3|.|TRBV29-1|.
CSVMGEANTIYF
TGCAGCGTGATGGGGGAGGCAAACACCATATATTTT
>TRBJ1-2|.|TRBV5-6|.
CASSLLYGYTF
TGTGCCAGCAGCTTGCTGTATGGCTACACCTTC
>TRBJ2-7|.|TRBV5-1|.
CASSLAGLSYEQYF
TGCGCCAGCAGCTTGGCAGGGCTCTCCTACGAGCAGTACTTC
>TRBJ2-4|.|TRBV7-6|.
CASSSTVAKNIQYF
TGTGCCAGCAGCTCCACAGTAGCCAAAAACATTCAGTACTTC
>TRBJ1-5|TRBD1|TRBV18|.
CASSPGTGGDQPQHF
TGTGCCAGCTCACCCGGGACAGGGGGTGATCAGCCCCAGCATTTT
>TRBJ2-5|TRBD2|TRBV7-7|.
CASSRIGGGGEETQYF
TGTGCCAGCAGCCGTATCGGCGGGGGAGGGGAAGAGACCCAGTACTTC
>TRBJ1-1|.|TRBV6-5|.
CASSYAGTPNTEAFF
TGTGCCAGCAGTTACGCCGGGACTCCGAACACTGAAGCTTTCTTT
>TRBJ1-5|TRBD1|TRBV5-1|once
CASSEGTASNQPQHF
TGCGCCAGCAGCGAGGGGACAGCAAGCAATCAGCCCCAGCATTTT
>TRBJ1-5|TRBD1|TRBV7-8|.
CASSVNRGDQPQHF
TGTGCCAGCAGCGTCAACAGGGGCGATCAGCCCCAGCATTTT
>TRBJ2-7|TRBD1|TRBV10-1|.
CASKTGDSTYEQYF
TGCGCCAGCAAGACAGGGGATAGTACCTACGAGCAGTACTTC
>TRBJ2-7|TRBD1|TRBV5-1|.
CASSHTGDAPYEQYF
TGCGCCAGCAGTCATACAGGGGACGCCCCCTACGAGCAGTACTTC
>TRBJ2-3|TRBD1|TRBV2|.
CASRRDRTTDTQYF
TGTGCCAGCAGGAGGGACAGGACCACAGATACGCAGTATTTT
>TRBJ2-3|.|TRBV5-1|once
CASSLAQTDTQYF
TGCGCCAGCAGCTTGGCCCAAACAGATACGCAGTATTTT
>TRBJ1-2|.|TRBV19|few
CASLSRTANYGYTF
TGTGCCAGTCTTTCCAGGACAGCTAACTATGGCTACACCTTC
>TRBJ2-1|TRBD2|TRBV6-5|.
CASSYSRAAGVNEQFF
TGTGCCAGCAGTTACTCGAGGGCAGCGGGGGTGAATGAGCAGTTCTTC
>TRBJ1-6|TRBD1|TRBV5-1|.
CASSGTGNENSPLHF
TGCGCCAGCAGCGGGACAGGCAATGAAAATTCACCCCTCCACTTT
>TRBJ2-2|TRBD2|TRBV7-9|once
CASSFGTSLTGELFF
TGTGCCAGCAGCTTTGGGACTAGCCTTACCGGGGAGCTGTTTTTT
>TRBJ1-1|TRBD1|TRBV5-4|few
CASSLGDRNTEAFF
TGTGCCAGCAGCTTGGGGGACAGGAACACTGAAGCTTTCTTT
>TRBJ2-6|.|TRBV11-2|.
CASSFPRGGANVLTF
TGTGCCAGCAGCTTCCCCCGGGGTGGGGCCAACGTCCTGACTTTC
>TRBJ1-1|TRBD1|TRBV2|few
CASSRTGVNTEAFF
TGTGCCAGCAGTCGAACAGGGGTGAACACTGAAGCTTTCTTT
>TRBJ1-2|.|TRBV6-1|once
CASSTNYGYTF
TGTGCCAGCAGCACTAACTATGGCTACACCTTC
>TRBJ2-7|TRBD1|TRBV6-1|.
CASSAPGQGAREQYF
TGTGCCAGCAGTGCGCCGGGACAGGGGGCGCGCGAGCAGTACTTC
>TRBJ1-5|.|TRBV12-2|.
CASRLTGDNQPQHF
TGTGCAAGTCGCTTAACAGGGGACAATCAGCCCCAGCATTTT
>TRBJ2-1|TRBD2|TRBV4-1|.
CASRERPLLAGHEQFF
TGCGCCAGCAGGGAAAGACCCCTACTAGCGGGCCATGAGCAGTTCTTC
>TRBJ2-7|.|TRBV2|few
CASSGSGYEQYF
TGTGCCAGCAGCGGGAGCGGGTACGAGCAGTACTTC